This paragraph reports one TCR beta chain. Its antigen remains unidentified. The sample has other DNA sequences that encode this CDR3 too. Per the germline V gene, CDR1 is GTSNPN and CDR2 is SVGIG (reference sequence). V was trimmed by 3 bases and J by 1 base, leaving 9 bases between them. CDR3 length equals 13 residues. Profiling relied on immunoSEQ multiplex PCR, and the TCRdb table lists in-frame clones only, not all of them. Here the sample spans about 36,000 clones, roughly nine tenths being singletons. This sample was included in a study of OX40 agonist ivuxolimab in advanced cancers. Study-wide points: CD8+ T cells were the subset that, on average, had more expanded clones than CD4+.

This chain joins TRBV30 and TRBJ1-1; D is perhaps TRBD1 (6 bases). The sequencing here drew on CD4+ or CD8+ T cells sorted from blood, taken in a trial of the OX40 agonist ivuxolimab. The sequence was obtained from an adult with an advanced solid tumor such as melanoma, head and neck, liver or kidney cancer. The CDR3 DNA sequence: TGTGCCTGGAGGACAGGACCGAACACTGAAGCTTTCTTT. Translation gives CAWRTGPNTEAFF.